This T cell receptor (beta chain) appears in the sequencing data of a study of T cells in localized non-small cell lung cancer. CDR1 and CDR2 from the germline V gene are ENHRY and SYGVKD. V shed 0 bases and J shed 0 bases, with 5 bases lying between them. The CDR3 runs 14 residues. Assay: immunoSEQ multiplex PCR; the TCRdb copy retains only in-frame clones and omits some. The table includes 86,000 or so clones, 84% detected once. This chain uses TRBV10-3 with TRBJ2-5; TRBD2 is a possible D gene (5 bases). The sequenced sample was peripheral blood, obtained before any cancer treatment. This sequence originates from a man aged 35-75 years with stage I lung adenocarcinoma. Written as DNA, the CDR3 is TGTGCCATCAGTGAGTCGGGAGACCAAGAGACCCAGTACTTC. It encodes CAISESGDQETQYF.